This T cell receptor (beta chain) was sequenced in a study of blood T cell repertoires in COVID-19. About the study: Some COVID-19 samples were acute and others convalescent; all came from the United States, Italy and Spain. T cells, B-cell-depleted T cells, or PBMCs supplied cDNA or gDNA.

Original processing notes: Amplified reference gene primers provided the basis for estimating nucleated cell counts. Repertoires were generated with immunoSEQ multiplex PCR, while TCRdb's copy carries only in-frame clones and drops some. Clonal size and the V and J genes are those of that table, whereas D and trimming came from the DNA. Among 35,000 to 50,000 clones listed, 88% were seen once. Trimming stripped 4 bases from V and 10 bases from J, with 17 bases between. The germline CDR1 and CDR2 sequences are SGHRS and YFSETQ. There are 13 residues in the CDR3. What was sequenced was peripheral blood. The receptor's source is a human donor in a cohort sampled during active COVID-19. This chain uses TRBV5-1 with TRBJ1-1, with D maybe TRBD1 (6 bases). The CDR3 DNA reads TGCGCCAGCAGCACAGGGACCTTGAGGGGAGCTTTCTTT. It codes for CASSTGTLRGAFF.